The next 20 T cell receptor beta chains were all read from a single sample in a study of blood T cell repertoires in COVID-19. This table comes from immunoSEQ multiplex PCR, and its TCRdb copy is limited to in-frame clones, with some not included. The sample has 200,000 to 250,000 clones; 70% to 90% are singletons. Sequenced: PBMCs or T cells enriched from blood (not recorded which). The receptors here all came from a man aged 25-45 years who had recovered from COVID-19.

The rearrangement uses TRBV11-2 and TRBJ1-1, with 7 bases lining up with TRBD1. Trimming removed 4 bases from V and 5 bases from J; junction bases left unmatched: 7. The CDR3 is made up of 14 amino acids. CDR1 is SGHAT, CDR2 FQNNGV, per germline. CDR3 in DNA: TGTGCCAGCAGCTCATACAGGGGAGAGACTGAAGCTTTCTTT. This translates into CASSSYRGETEAFF.

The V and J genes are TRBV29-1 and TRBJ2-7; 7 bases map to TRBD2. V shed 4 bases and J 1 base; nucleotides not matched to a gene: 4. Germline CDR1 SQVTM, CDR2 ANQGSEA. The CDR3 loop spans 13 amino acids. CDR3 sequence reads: CSVGLATSYEQYF. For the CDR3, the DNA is TGCAGCGTTGGACTAGCAACGTCCTACGAGCAGTACTTC.

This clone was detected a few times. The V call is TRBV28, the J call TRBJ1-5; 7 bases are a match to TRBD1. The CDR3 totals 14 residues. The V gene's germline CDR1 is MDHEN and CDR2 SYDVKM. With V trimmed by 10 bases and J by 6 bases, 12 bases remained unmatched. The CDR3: CATMTHRGGQPQHF. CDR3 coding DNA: TGTGCCACCATGACTCACAGGGGCGGTCAGCCCCAGCATTTT.

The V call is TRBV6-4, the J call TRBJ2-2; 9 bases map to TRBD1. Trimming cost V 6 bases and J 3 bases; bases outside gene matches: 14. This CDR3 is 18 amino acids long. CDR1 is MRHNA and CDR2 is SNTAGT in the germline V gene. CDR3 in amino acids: CASRGTYRGQGYTGELFF. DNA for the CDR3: TGTGCCAGCAGGGGTACATACAGGGGGCAGGGTTACACCGGGGAGCTGTTTTTT.

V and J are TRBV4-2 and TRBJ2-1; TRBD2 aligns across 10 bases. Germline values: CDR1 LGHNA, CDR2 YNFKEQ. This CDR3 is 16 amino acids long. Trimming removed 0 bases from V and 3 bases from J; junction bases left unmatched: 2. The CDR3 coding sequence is TGTGCCAGCAGCCAAGATCAGCGGGGGGGCTACAATGAGCAGTTCTTC. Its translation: CASSQDQRGGYNEQFF.

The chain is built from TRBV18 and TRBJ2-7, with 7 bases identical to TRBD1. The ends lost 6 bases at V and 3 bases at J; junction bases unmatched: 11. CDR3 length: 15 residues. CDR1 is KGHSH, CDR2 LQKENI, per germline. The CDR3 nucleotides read TGTGCCAGCTCGCGGACAGGCCGATCGGACTACGAGCAGTACTTC. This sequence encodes CASSRTGRSDYEQYF. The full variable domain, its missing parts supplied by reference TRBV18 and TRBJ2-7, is NAGVMQNPRHLVRRRGQEARLRCSPMKGHSHVYWYRQLPEEGLKFMVYLQKENIIDESGMPKERFSAEFPKEGPSILRIQQVVRGDSAAYFCASSRTGRSDYEQYFGPGTRLTVT.

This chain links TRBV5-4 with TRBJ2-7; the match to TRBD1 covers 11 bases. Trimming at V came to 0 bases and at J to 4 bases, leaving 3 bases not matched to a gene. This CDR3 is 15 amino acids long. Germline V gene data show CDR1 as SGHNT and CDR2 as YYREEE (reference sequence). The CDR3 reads CASSLGGTGGYEQYF. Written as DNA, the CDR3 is TGTGCCAGCAGCTTGGGTGGGACAGGGGGTTACGAGCAGTACTTC.

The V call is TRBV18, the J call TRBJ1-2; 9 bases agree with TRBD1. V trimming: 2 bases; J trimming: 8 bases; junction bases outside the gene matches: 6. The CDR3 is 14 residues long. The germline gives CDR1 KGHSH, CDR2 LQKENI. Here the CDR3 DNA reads TGTGCCAGCTCACCAAGGGACAGGGAAGGCGGCTACACCTTC. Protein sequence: CASSPRDREGGYTF.

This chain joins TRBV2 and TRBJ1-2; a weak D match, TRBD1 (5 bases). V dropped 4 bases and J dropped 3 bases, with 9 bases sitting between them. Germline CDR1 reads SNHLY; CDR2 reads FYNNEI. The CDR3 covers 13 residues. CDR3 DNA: TGTGCCAGCAGTGGACAGCCCGACTATGGCTACACCTTC. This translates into CASSGQPDYGYTF.

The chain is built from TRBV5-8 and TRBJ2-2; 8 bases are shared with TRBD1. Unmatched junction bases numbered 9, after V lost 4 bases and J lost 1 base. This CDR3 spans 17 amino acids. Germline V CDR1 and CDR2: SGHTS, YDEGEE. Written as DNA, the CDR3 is TGTGCCAGCAGCCGGTTGGCCGGGACAGGGAACACCGGGGAGCTGTTTTTT. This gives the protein CASSRLAGTGNTGELFF.

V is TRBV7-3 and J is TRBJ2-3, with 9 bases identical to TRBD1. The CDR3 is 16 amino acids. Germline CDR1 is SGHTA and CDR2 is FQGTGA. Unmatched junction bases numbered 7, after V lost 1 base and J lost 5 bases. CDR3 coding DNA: TGTGCCAGCAGCTTAATGGGCACAGGGGGCGTAGATACGCAGTATTTT. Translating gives CASSLMGTGGVDTQYF.

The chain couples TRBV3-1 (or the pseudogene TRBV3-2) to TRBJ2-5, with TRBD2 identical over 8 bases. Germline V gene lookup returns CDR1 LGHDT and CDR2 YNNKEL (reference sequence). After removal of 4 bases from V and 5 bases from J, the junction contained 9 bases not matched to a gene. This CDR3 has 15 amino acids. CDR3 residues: CASSRSGGAGETQYF. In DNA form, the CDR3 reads TGTGCCAGCAGCCGTTCGGGGGGGGCTGGGGAGACCCAGTACTTC.

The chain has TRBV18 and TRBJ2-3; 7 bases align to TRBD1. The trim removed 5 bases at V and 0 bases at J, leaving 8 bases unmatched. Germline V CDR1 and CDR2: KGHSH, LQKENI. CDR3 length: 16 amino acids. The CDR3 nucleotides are TGTGCCAGCTCATTAGGGGGCCCTATAAGCACAGATACGCAGTATTTT. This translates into CASSLGGPISTDTQYF.

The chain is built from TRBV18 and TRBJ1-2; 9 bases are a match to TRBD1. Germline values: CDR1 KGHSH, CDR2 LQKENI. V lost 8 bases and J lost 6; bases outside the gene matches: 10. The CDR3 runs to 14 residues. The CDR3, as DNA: TGTGCCAGCGCCCGACAGGGGGTAGTCGATGGCTACACCTTC. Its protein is CASARQGVVDGYTF.

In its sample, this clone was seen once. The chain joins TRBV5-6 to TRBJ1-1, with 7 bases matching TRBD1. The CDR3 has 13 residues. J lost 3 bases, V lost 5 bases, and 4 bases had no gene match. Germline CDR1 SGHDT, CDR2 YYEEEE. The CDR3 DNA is TGTGCCAGCAGGGTAACAGGGGACACTGAAGCTTTCTTT. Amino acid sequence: CASRVTGDTEAFF.

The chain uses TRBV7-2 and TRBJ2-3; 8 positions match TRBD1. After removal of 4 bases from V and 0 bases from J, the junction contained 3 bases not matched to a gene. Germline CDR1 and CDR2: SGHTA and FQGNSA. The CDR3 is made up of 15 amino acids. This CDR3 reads CASSSTGGSTDTQYF. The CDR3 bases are TGTGCCAGCAGCTCAACAGGGGGGAGCACAGATACGCAGTATTTT.

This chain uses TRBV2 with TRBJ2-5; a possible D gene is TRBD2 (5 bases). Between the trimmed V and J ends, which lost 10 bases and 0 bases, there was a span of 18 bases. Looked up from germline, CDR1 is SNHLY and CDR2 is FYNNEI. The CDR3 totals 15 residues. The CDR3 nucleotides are TGTGCCACTTCCGGGAAGGGATGGTACCAAGAGACCCAGTACTTC. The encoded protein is CATSGKGWYQETQYF.

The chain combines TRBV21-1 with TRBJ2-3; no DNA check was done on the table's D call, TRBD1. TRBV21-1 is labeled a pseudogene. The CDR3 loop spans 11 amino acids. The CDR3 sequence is CASRGQGLQYF. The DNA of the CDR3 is TGTGCCAGCAGGGGACAGGGTCTTCAGTATTTT.

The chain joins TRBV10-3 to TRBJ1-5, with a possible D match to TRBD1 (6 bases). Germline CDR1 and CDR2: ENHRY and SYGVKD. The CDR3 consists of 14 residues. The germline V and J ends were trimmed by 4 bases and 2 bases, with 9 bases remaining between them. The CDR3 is CAISVAGGNQPQHF. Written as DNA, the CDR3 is TGTGCCATCAGTGTTGCAGGGGGCAATCAGCCCCAGCATTTT.

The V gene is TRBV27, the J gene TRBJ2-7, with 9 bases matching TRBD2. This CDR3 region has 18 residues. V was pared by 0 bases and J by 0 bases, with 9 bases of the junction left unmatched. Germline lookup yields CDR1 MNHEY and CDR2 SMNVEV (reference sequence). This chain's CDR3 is CASSLSLTLAGPSYEQYF. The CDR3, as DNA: TGTGCCAGCAGTTTATCCCTTACTCTAGCGGGGCCCTCCTACGAGCAGTACTTC.